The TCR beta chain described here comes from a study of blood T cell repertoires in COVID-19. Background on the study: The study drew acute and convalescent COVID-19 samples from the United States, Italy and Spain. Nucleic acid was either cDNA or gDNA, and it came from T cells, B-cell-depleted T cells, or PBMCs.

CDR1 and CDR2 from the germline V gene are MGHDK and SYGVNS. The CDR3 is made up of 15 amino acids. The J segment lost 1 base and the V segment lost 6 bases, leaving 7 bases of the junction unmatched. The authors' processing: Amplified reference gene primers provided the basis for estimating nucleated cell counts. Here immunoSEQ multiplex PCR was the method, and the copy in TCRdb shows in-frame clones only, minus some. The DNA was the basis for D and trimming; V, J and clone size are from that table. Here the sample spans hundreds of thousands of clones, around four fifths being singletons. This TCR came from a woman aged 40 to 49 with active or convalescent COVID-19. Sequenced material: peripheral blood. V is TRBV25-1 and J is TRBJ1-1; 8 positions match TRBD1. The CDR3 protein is CASRETGGTNTEAFF. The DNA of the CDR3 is TGTGCCAGCAGGGAAACAGGGGGAACGAACACTGAAGCTTTCTTT.